This T cell receptor (beta chain) was captured in a study of shared clonotypes between healthy human individuals. Background on the study: Those who served as donors were two women and a few men between the ages of 18 and 49. Points from the study as a whole: Clonotype sharing among donors was expected to depend on sequencing depth.

The count of this clone is one. Its antigen is undetermined. Several immunoSEQ plates held equal portions of the genomic DNA taken from each subset. The input for sorted-subset replicate PCRs was about 200 ng DNA, about 29,000 T cell genomes. Repertoires were generated with immunoSEQ multiplex PCR, while TCRdb's copy carries only in-frame clones and drops some. The sample consists of some 1.5 million clones, around 98% of them appearing once. CDR1 and CDR2 from the germline V gene are SGDLS and YYNGEE. V was cut by 4 bases and J by 0 bases, with 11 bases left in between. The CDR3 totals 15 residues. The chain combines TRBV9 with TRBJ1-3; D possibly corresponds to TRBD1 (5 bases). This clonotype was obtained from a man aged 30-40 years in good health. What was sequenced was naive CD4+ T cells sorted from blood. Subset noted: CD45RA+ positively selected. As DNA, the CDR3 is TGTGCCAGCAGCCCCCCAGGACACTCTGGAAACACCATATATTTT. Translating gives CASSPPGHSGNTIYF.